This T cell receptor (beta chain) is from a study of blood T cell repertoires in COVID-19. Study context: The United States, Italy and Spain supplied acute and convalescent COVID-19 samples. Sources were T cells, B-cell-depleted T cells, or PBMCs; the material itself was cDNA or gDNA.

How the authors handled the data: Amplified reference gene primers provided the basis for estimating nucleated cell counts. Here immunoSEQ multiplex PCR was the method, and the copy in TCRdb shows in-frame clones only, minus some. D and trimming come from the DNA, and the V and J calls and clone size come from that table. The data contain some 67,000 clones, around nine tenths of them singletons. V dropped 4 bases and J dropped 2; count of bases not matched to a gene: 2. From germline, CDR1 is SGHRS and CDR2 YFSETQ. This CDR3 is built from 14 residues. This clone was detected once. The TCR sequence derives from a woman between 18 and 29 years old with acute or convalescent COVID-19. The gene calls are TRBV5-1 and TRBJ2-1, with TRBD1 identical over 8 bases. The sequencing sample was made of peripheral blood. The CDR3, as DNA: TGCGCCAGCAGCAAGGACAGGGCCTACAATGAGCAGTTCTTC. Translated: CASSKDRAYNEQFF.